This entry describes one T cell receptor (beta chain). Its target antigen remains unknown. Nothing much larger sits one base from this clone, and base qualities are not available. This specimen comes from a study of CD8+ T cells in alopecia areata (dated by TCRdb to 2016 to 2019). Background on the whole study: To study T cell clonal expansion in alopecia areata, the researchers applied high-throughput TCRbeta sequencing to both the C3H/HeJ mouse model and human patients. On the human side, TCRbeta sequencing was run on scalp tissue and on sorted CD4+ and CD8+ peripheral blood T cells from healthy controls and from alopecia areata patients with either patchy or totalis/universalis disease. Clonality in the scalp was compared among normal scalp (n=4), patchy alopecia areata scalp (n=8), and alopecia totalis/universalis scalp (n=8). The RNA source kit depended on sample type: the PAXgene miRNA kit for fixed scalp, the miRNeasy kit for PBMCs, and the RNeasy kit for mouse skin. Amplification of TCRbeta CDR3 regions was done by immunoSEQ multiplex PCR using 35 Vbeta forward primers and 13 Jbeta reverse primers. General findings and caveats noted by the study authors: Compared with mice, TCR sequences shared between patients were less clear, possibly partly because of HLA diversity across the patient population. Compared with normal scalp, lesional scalp, particularly in alopecia totalis/universalis, had higher clonality and more expanded CD8+ clones, which suggests antigenic drive. Unlike mouse skin, where gammadelta T cells dominate, normal human skin contains resident alphabeta T cells that get sequenced too, which complicates analysis of the scalp TCR repertoire.

PBMCs were separated by density centrifugation and stained for CD3, CD4 and CD8, after which CD4+ and CD8+ T cells were sorted on a FACSAria. Scalp biopsies and blood samples were obtained from unaffected controls. Libraries were constructed by the immunoSEQ multiplex PCR assay. For TCR sequencing, RNA was extracted from every sample and reverse transcribed into cDNA to serve as template. SuperScript III was used for first-strand cDNA synthesis, primed with a 2:1 mix of oligo-dT and random hexamers. A synthetic immune receptor repertoire was used to measure amplification bias, and any remaining bias was corrected computationally. The authors' analysis ran thus. Raw reads were preprocessed to remove errors, and CDR3 was defined by IMGT conventions from the conserved cysteine to phenylalanine. Clonality was calculated as 1 minus Shannon entropy normalized by log2 of the number of productive unique TCRs. CD4 or CD8 identity of scalp clones was inferred by cross-referencing scalp TCRbeta sequences with sorted blood CD4 and CD8 repertoires. TCRdb limited this immuneACCESS table to in-frame rearrangements with V and J called. A share of clones is missing; checked studies link under half to unresolved V genes, and the rest is unexplained. Clonal size and the V and J genes are those of that table, whereas D and trimming came from the DNA. The table for this sample lists some 180,000 clones; around 50% of them were counted only once. Under 5% of the sample is taken by the ten largest.

There are 15 amino acids in the CDR3, from cysteine to phenylalanine inclusive. Kept here is only the CDR3 DNA, which spans 45 bases and is read in frame from base 1. The germline V and J ends show losses of 8 bases and 1 base respectively, and no gene match explains 9 bases of the junction. Per the germline V gene, SNHLY is the CDR1 and FYNNEI is the CDR2. The clonotype comes from a human donor in good health. The sequence joins TRBV2 to TRBJ1-2, with 8 middle bases fitting TRBD1. The specimen sequenced was CD8+ T cells sorted from blood. The CDR3 region: CASRQAGGDNYGYTF. The nucleotide sequence reads TGTGCCAGCCGTCAGGCAGGGGGCGATAACTATGGCTACACCTTC.